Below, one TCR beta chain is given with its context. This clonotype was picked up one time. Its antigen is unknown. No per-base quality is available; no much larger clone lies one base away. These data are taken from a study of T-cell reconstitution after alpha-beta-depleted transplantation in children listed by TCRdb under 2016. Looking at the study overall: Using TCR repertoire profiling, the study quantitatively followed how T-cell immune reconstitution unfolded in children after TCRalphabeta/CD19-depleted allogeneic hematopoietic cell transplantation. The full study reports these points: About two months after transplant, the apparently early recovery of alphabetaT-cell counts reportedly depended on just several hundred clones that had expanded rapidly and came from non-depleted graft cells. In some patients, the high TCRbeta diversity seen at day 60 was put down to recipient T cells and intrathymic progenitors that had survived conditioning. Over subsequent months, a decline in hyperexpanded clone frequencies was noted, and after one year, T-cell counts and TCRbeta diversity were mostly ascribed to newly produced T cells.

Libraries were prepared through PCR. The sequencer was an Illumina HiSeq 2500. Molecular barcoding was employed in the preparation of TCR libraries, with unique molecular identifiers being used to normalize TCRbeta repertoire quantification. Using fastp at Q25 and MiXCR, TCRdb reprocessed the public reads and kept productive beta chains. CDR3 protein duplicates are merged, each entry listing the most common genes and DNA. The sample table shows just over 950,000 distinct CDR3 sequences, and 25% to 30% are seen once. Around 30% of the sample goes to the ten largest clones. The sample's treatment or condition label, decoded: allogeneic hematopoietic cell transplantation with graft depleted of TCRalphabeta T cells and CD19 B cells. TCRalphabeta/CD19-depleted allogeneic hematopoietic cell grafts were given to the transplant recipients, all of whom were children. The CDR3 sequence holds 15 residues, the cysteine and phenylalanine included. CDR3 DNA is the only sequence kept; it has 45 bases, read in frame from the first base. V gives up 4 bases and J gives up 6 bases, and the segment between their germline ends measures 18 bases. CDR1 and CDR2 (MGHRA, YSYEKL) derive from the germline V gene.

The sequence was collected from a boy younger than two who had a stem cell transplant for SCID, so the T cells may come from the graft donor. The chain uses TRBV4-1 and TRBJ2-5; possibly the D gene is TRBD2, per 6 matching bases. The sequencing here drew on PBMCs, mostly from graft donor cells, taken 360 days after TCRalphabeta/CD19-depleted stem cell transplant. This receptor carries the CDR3 CASSLGTAGYQTQYF. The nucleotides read TGCGCCAGCAGCCTGGGGACGGCGGGGTATCAGACCCAGTACTTC.